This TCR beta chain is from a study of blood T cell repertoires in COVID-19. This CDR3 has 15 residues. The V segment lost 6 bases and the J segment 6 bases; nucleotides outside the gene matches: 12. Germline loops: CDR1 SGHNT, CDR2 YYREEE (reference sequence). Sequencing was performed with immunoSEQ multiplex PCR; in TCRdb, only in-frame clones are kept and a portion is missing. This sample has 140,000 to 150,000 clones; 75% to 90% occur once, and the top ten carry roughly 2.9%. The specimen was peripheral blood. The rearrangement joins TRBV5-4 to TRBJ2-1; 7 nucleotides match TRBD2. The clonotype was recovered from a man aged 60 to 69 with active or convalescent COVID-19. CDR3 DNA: TGTGCCAGCACCCCTAGGAGCGGGGCTAGCAATGAGCAGTTCTTC. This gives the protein CASTPRSGASNEQFF.